This T cell receptor beta chain was identified during a study of blood T cell repertoires in COVID-19. This clone has only a few counts. As originally analysed: Estimated nucleated cell counts came from reference gene primer amplification. Some clones are missing from TCRdb's copy, which holds only in-frame ones; the method was immunoSEQ multiplex PCR. V and J calls and clone size are copied from that table; D and trimming were computed from the DNA. The table includes 150,000 or so clones, 70% to 85% detected once. CDR1 is MNHEY, CDR2 SVGAGI, per germline. With 2 bases removed from V and 6 bases from J, the gap between germline ends came to 11 bases. CDR3 length equals 14 residues.

The chain recombines TRBV6-5 with TRBJ1-3, with TRBD1 as a possible D gene (6 bases). The TCR originated in a woman older than 75 with acute or convalescent COVID-19. The sample was peripheral blood. DNA for the CDR3: TGTGCCAGCAGTTACACTTACAGGGAAAACACCATATATTTT. Translating it yields CASSYTYRENTIYF.